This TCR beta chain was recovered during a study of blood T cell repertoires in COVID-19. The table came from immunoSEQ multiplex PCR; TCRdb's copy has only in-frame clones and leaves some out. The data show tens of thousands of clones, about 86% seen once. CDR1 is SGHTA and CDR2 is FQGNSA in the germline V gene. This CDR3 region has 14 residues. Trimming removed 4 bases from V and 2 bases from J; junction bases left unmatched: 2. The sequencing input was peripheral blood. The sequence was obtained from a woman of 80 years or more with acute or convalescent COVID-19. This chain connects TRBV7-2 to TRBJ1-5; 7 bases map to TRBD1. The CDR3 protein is CASSWQGGNQPQHF. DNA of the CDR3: TGTGCCAGCAGCTGGCAGGGGGGCAATCAGCCCCAGCATTTT.